This record concerns one T cell receptor beta chain sequence. The antigen remains unidentified. This entry is derived from a study of Ad26.COV2.S vaccination and SARS-CoV-2 variants. General study results and limits: Placebo recipients had lower spike-specific TCR breadth than vaccine recipients. Spike-specific responses of CD8+ and CD4+ T cells were reported to display substantial breadth after vaccination. Similar non-spike TCR breadth was seen in vaccine and placebo recipients.

Method: immunoSEQ multiplex PCR; TCRdb's copy keeps in-frame clones and lacks some. The sample has around 350,000 clones, around 92% seen once; the top ten hold roughly 3.9%. The CDR3 has 13 amino acids. CDR1 is SQVTM and CDR2 is ANQGSEA in the germline V gene. Losses at the gene ends were 3 bases for V and 7 bases for J; bases not matched to a gene: 4. V usage is TRBV29-1 and J usage is TRBJ1-2; TRBD1 agrees at 11 bases. The sequence derives from a human donor who had recovered from COVID-19. The material sequenced was peripheral blood, taken after recovery from COVID-19. The DNA for the CDR3 is TGCAGCGTTGAGAAGGACAGGGGGCTTGGCTACACCTTC. The encoded protein is CSVEKDRGLGYTF.